The 8 T cell receptor beta chains presented below share a single source sample, sequenced in a study of cytomegalovirus exposure and HLA in healthy donors. With 60 Vbeta and 13 Jbeta primers, the PCR was carried out. TCRdb's copy holds only in-frame clones and misses some; the assay was immunoSEQ multiplex PCR. The table shows about 200,000 clones, with roughly 79% occurring only once. The sample consisted of PBMCs. Receptors were obtained from a young man in good health and CMV-seronegative.

The CDR3 region is CASSASGRAQDTQYF. The CDR3 coding sequence is TGTGCCAGCAGCGCCAGCGGGAGGGCGCAAGATACGCAGTATTTT. This chain connects TRBV9 to TRBJ2-3; TRBD2 aligns across 10 bases. The germline gives CDR1 SGDLS, CDR2 YYNGEE. Trimming cost V 3 bases and J 5 bases; bases outside gene matches: 6. CDR3 length: 15 amino acids.

V gene TRBV2 combines with J gene TRBJ2-7; TRBD2 matches at 12 bases. The CDR3 has 13 residues. CDR1 is SNHLY, CDR2 FYNNEI, per germline. With 11 bases clipped from V and 4 bases from J, the junction kept 6 bases outside the gene matches. The CDR3 loop reads CAGSGTSGYEQYF. CDR3 nucleotide sequence: TGTGCCGGGTCCGGGACTAGCGGGTACGAGCAGTACTTC.

This sequence joins TRBV9 and TRBJ1-1; no definite D call. The CDR3 runs 13 residues. The V gene's germline CDR1 is SGDLS and CDR2 YYNGEE. Trimming cost V 3 bases and J 5 bases, with 11 bases left between them. The CDR3 DNA follows: TGTGCCAGCAGCGCCAGTACTAATACTGAAGCTTTCTTT. This gives the protein CASSASTNTEAFF.

The gene calls are TRBV29-1 and TRBJ1-1, with unresolved D. This CDR3 region has 11 residues. The germline CDR1 and CDR2 sequences are SQVTM and ANQGSEA. Trimming removed 5 bases from V and 8 bases from J, with 12 bases in between. CDR3 nucleotide sequence: TGCAGCGTTTACGACTACCCAGAAGCTTTCTTT. Translation gives CSVYDYPEAFF.

J is TRBJ1-5 and V is TRBV14; 8 positions agree with TRBD1. The CDR3 totals 15 residues. The germline V gene has CDR1 SGHDN and CDR2 FVKESK. V lost 5 bases, J lost 6 bases, and 9 bases stayed unmatched. The chain's CDR3 is CASSSQGAVGQPQHF. The CDR3 DNA is TGTGCCAGCAGCTCGCAGGGGGCGGTGGGTCAGCCCCAGCATTTT.

The chain combines TRBV6-5 with TRBJ1-5; 8 positions match TRBD1. The CDR3 sequence is 13 residues long. Trimming removed 6 bases from V and 10 bases from J; junction bases left unmatched: 8. The V gene's germline CDR1 is MNHEY and CDR2 SVGAGI. CDR3 residues: CASSQDRALPQHF. DNA for the CDR3: TGTGCCAGCAGCCAGGACAGGGCGCTTCCCCAGCATTTT.

The chain carries TRBV2 and TRBJ1-6; perhaps TRBD1 as D (5 bases). Germline V gene sequence: CDR1 SNHLY, CDR2 FYNNEI. With 8 bases removed from V and 14 bases from J, the gap between germline ends came to 28 bases. This CDR3 is 16 amino acids long. The CDR3 nucleotides read TGTGCCAGCCTCTCAGGGTGGCGGTCCGGATTTGTTGCCCTCCACTTT. Its translation: CASLSGWRSGFVALHF.

In this sample, this clone turned up a few times. This rearrangement joins TRBV4-2 to TRBJ2-3; 12 positions agree with TRBD2. This CDR3 spans 20 amino acids. V shed 0 bases, J shed 0 bases, and the junction held 10 bases outside the gene matches. Germline V gives CDR1 LGHNA, CDR2 YNFKEQ. The CDR3 sequence is CASSQEALAGGRSSTDTQYF. CDR3 sequence (DNA): TGTGCCAGCAGCCAAGAGGCACTAGCGGGAGGACGATCTAGCACAGATACGCAGTATTTT.